Described below is a single T cell receptor (beta chain) sequence and its context. This sample is part of a study of regulatory T cells in long-lasting Graves disease. This CDR3 spans 18 amino acids. Losses at the gene ends were 5 bases for V and 2 bases for J; bases not matched to a gene: 14. The germline V gene encodes CDR1 SGHTA and CDR2 FQGTGA. This sample's time point: newly diagnosed GD, antithyroid drugs for less than 3 months. There was RNA extracted from PBMCs, and the TCR library was made from it. The authors built TCR beta libraries using iRepertoire HTBI primers and Arm-PCR of CDR3 regions. TCRdb reprocessed the multiplex PCR reads with MiXCR, giving one entry per CDR3 protein. The table includes approximately 400,000 distinct CDR3 sequences, more than 12% detected once. Separately, the same data were catalogued under a study of T cells in Graves' hyperthyroidism and ophthalmopathy.

The rearrangement joins TRBV7-3 to TRBJ2-3, with 9 bases fitting TRBD2. The sequence came from a woman in her 30s with Graves disease. Source: peripheral blood mononuclear cells (PBMCs), taken at new diagnosis, from a patient treated with antithyroid drugs. The DNA of the CDR3 is TGTGCCAGCAGCCAAATGCCGGGACTAGCAGGAGACACAGATACGCAGTATTTT. This encodes CASSQMPGLAGDTDTQYF.